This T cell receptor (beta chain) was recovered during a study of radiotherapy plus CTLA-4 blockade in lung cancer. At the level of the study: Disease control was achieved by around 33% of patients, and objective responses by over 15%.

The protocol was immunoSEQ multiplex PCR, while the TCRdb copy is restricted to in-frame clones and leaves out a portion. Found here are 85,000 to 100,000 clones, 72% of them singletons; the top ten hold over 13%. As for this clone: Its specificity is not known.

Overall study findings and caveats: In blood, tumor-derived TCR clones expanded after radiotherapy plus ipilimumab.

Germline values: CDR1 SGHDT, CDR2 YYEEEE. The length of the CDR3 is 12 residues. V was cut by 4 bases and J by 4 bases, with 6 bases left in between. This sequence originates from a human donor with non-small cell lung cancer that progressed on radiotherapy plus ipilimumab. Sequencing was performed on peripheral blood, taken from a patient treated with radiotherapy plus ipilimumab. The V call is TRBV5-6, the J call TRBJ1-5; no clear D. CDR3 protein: CASSRQNQPQHF. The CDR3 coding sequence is TGTGCCAGCAGCCGACAAAATCAGCCCCAGCATTTT.